The 11 T cell receptor beta chains below come from one sample, sequenced in a study of T-cell memory formation after mild COVID-19. TCRdb re-derived calls from the 5' RACE reads in MiXCR, one entry per CDR3 protein. The sample lists tens of thousands of distinct CDR3 sequences, approximately 15% occurring once. The specimen sequenced was PBMCs or a T cell subset sorted from them (not recorded which). Receptor source: an adult woman who had mild COVID-19 (a few samples of this study predate the infection). Cell type and time point are not known.

This clonotype was detected a few times. J is TRBJ2-7 and V is TRBV4-3; D gene uncertain. Germline V gene lookup returns CDR1 LGHNA and CDR2 YSLEER. V lost 0 bases, J lost 3 bases, and 12 bases lay in between. The CDR3 has 15 amino acids. CDR3 sequence: CASSQDYSVNYEQYF. The CDR3 DNA reads as TGCGCCAGCAGCCAAGATTACAGCGTAAACTACGAGCAGTACTTC.

J is TRBJ2-7 and V is TRBV3-1; 10 bases are shared with TRBD2. J was trimmed by 4 bases and V by 0 bases; bases with no gene match: 12. The CDR3 covers 18 residues. Germline V gives CDR1 LGHDT, CDR2 YNNKEL (reference sequence). The CDR3 protein is CASSQELFAEAGGYEQYF. The DNA of the CDR3 is TGTGCCAGCAGCCAAGAGTTATTCGCGGAAGCGGGGGGGTACGAGCAGTACTTC.

The chain employs TRBV27 and TRBJ1-1; D possibly corresponds to TRBD1 (6 bases). The germline V gene has CDR1 MNHEY and CDR2 SMNVEV (reference sequence). The CDR3 totals 15 residues. The ends were cut back, 8 bases at V and 6 bases at J, with 22 bases in the middle. CDR3 sequence: CASGFRLGGAAEAFF. In DNA form, the CDR3 reads TGTGCCAGCGGGTTCCGTCTGGGGGGCGCAGCTGAAGCTTTCTTT.

Here the CDR3 DNA reads TGTGCCAGCAGCTCCACAAGGACGAGTGGCCGGACCGGGGAGCTGTTTTTT. Translation: CASSSTRTSGRTGELFF. The J gene is TRBJ2-2, the V gene TRBV7-9; the D is unclear. Germline V gene lookup returns CDR1 SEHNR and CDR2 FQNEAQ (reference sequence). Trimming removed 4 bases at V and 5 bases at J, with 20 bases between. This CDR3 is built from 17 residues.

Written as DNA, the CDR3 is TGTGCCAGCAGTGATGGGGGGGATCCGACTTACAATGAGCAGTTCTTC. Amino acid sequence: CASSDGGDPTYNEQFF. This chain connects TRBV2 to TRBJ2-1; 7 bases line up with TRBD2. Unmatched junction bases numbered 9, after V lost 3 bases and J lost 4 bases. CDR3 length: 16 amino acids. Germline V gene data show CDR1 as SNHLY and CDR2 as FYNNEI.

This chain uses TRBV5-1 with TRBJ2-2, with D perhaps assigned TRBD1 or TRBD2 (5 bases each). V was shortened by 3 bases and J by 4 bases, with 10 bases between the two germline ends. Germline values: CDR1 SGHRS, CDR2 YFSETQ. The CDR3 is 14 amino acids. The CDR3 spells CASSSGDGTGELFF. The CDR3 DNA reads as TGCGCCAGCAGCTCCGGGGACGGCACCGGGGAGCTGTTTTTT.

This clonotype was seen a handful of times. V and J are TRBV7-9 and TRBJ1-1; D gene uncertain. Germline values: CDR1 SEHNR, CDR2 FQNEAQ (reference sequence). The CDR3 covers 12 residues. Between the trimmed V and J ends, which lost 8 bases and 3 bases, there was a span of 10 bases. This CDR3 reads CASGRTYTEAFF. The CDR3, as DNA: TGTGCCAGCGGACGGACCTACACTGAAGCTTTCTTT.

The genes are TRBV6-2 or TRBV6-3 and TRBJ2-1; 8 nucleotides align to TRBD2. The trim removed 4 bases at V and 8 bases at J, leaving 7 bases unmatched. The CDR3 is 14 residues long. Looked up from germline, CDR1 is MNHEY and CDR2 is SVGEGT. The CDR3, as DNA: TGTGCCAGCAGTTGGGGACTAGTGGTCGATGAGCAGTTCTTC. Its protein product is CASSWGLVVDEQFF.

This clonotype showed up just a few times. This chain uses TRBV2 with TRBJ1-2; 8 bases are a match to TRBD1. With 8 bases clipped from V and 3 bases from J, the junction kept 14 bases outside the gene matches. Per germline, CDR1 SNHLY and CDR2 FYNNEI. CDR3 length equals 16 residues. DNA for the CDR3: TGTGCCAGCGGAAAGACTGACAGGGGTCTTGACTATGGCTACACCTTC. It yields the protein CASGKTDRGLDYGYTF.

This sequence joins TRBV27 and TRBJ1-1; perhaps TRBD1 as D (6 bases). Per the germline V gene, CDR1 is MNHEY and CDR2 is SMNVEV (reference sequence). Trimming stripped 3 bases from V and 4 bases from J, with 15 bases between. This CDR3 has 15 amino acids. The CDR3: CASSFSGGHGTEAFF. Here the CDR3 DNA reads TGTGCCAGCAGTTTTTCTGGGGGGCACGGCACTGAAGCTTTCTTT.

This clonotype has at least ten counts. This chain connects TRBV7-9 to TRBJ2-5; TRBD2 matches at 9 bases. This CDR3 has 14 residues. V trimming: 5 bases; J trimming: 3 bases; junction bases outside the gene matches: 4. CDR1 is SEHNR and CDR2 is FQNEAQ in the germline V gene (reference sequence). For the CDR3, the DNA is TGTGCCAGCAGCACGCGGGAGGGCGAAGAGACCCAGTACTTC. The encoded protein is CASSTREGEETQYF.